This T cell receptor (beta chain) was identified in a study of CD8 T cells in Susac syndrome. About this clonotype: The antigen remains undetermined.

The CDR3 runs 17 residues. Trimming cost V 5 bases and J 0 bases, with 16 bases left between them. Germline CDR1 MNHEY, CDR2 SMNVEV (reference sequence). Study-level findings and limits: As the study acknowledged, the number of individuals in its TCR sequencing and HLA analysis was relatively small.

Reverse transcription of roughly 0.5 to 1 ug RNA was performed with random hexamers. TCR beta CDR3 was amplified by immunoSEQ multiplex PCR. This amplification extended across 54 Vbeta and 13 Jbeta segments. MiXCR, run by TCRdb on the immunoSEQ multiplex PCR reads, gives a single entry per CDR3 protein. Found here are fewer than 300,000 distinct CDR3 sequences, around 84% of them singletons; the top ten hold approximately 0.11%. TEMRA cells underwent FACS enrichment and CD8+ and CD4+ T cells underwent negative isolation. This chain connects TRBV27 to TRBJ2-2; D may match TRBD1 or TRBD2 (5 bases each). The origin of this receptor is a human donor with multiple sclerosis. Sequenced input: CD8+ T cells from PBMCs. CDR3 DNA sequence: TGTGCCAGCAGTCTTTATAGGGGAGACTCGAACACCGGGGAGCTGTTTTTT. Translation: CASSLYRGDSNTGELFF.